The clone carrying this T cell receptor beta chain came up a few times. Its antigen is undetermined. This CDR3 region has 15 residues. V dropped 4 bases and J dropped 3; count of bases not matched to a gene: 9. The germline gives CDR1 SGHRS, CDR2 YFSETQ. TCRalpha and TCRbeta libraries used 5'RACE with constant-segment primers and UMIs. TCRdb called the 5' RACE reads again in MiXCR, with one record for every CDR3 protein. The repertoire consists of fewer than 700,000 distinct CDR3 sequences, with about a sixth occurring once and the leading ten covering about 12%. The data belong to a study of T-cell memory formation after mild COVID-19. Study context: Across donors, TCR clusters were largely donor specific.

The study, taken as a whole, reports: Those CD4+ clones that contracted were mainly in CM and EM (CD8+ ones in EMRA). The authors did not confirm SARS-CoV-2 specificity of second-wave clones peaking day 37.

The sequenced sample was PBMCs or a T cell subset sorted from them (not recorded which). The receptor was derived from an adult woman who had mild COVID-19 (a few samples of this study predate the infection). Cell type and time point are not known. The chain joins TRBV5-1 to TRBJ1-2; 7 bases match TRBD1. The CDR3 region is CASSPRRGGDYGYTF. In DNA, the CDR3 is TGCGCCAGCAGCCCACGAAGAGGGGGCGACTATGGCTACACCTTC.